One T cell receptor (beta chain) is described in this entry. The germline CDR1 and CDR2 sequences are MGHDK and SYGVNS. Trimming at V came to 6 bases and at J to 1 base, leaving 8 bases not matched to a gene. The CDR3 extends over 16 amino acids. Multiple sclerosis controls were treatment-naive patients with stable or active relapsing-remitting disease. The RNA input was about 0.5 to 1 ug, and it was reverse transcribed with random hexamers. TCRdb itself ran the immunoSEQ multiplex PCR reads through MiXCR, one entry per CDR3 protein. The sample holds a few hundred thousand distinct CDR3 sequences; roughly 94% are singletons and the top ten take 0.082%. The data are from a study of CD8 T cells in Susac syndrome.

The material sequenced was CD4+ T cells from PBMCs. This chain links TRBV25-1 with TRBJ1-5; 8 positions agree with TRBD1. The receptor was derived from a human donor with multiple sclerosis. DNA for the CDR3: TGTGCCAGCAGACACCAGGGGGCGTCAAGCAATCAGCCCCAGCATTTT. Its translation: CASRHQGASSNQPQHF. The full variable domain, completed using reference TRBV25-1 and TRBJ1-5, is EADIYQTPRYLVIGTGKKITLECSQTMGHDKMYWYQQDPGMELHLIHYSYGVNSTEKGDLSSESTVSRIRTEHFPLTLESARPSHTSQYLCASRHQGASSNQPQHFGDGTRLSIL.